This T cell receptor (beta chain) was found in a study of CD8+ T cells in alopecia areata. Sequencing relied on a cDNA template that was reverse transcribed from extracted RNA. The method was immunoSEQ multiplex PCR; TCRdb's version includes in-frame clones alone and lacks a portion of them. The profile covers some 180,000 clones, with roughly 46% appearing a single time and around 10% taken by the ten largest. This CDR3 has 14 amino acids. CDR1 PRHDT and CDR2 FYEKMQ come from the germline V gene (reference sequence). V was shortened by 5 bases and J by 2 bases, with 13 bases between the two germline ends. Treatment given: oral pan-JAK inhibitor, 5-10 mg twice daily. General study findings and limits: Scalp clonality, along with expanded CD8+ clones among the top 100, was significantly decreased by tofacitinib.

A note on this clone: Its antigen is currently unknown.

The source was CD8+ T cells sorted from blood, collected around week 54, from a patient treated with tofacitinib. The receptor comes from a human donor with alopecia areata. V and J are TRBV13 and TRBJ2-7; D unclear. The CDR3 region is CASSRDGFTYEQYF. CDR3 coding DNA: TGTGCCAGCAGCCGAGACGGATTTACCTACGAGCAGTACTTC.